Shown below are 31 T cell receptor beta chains from a single sample sequenced in a study of T cells in Graves' hyperthyroidism and ophthalmopathy (dated by TCRdb to about 2019). Library preparation was by multiplex PCR. Sequencing used an Illumina HiSeq 2000. The TCR beta CDR3 regions were amplified from RNA transcripts. The first round of RT-PCR for the TCR CDR3 was performed with the HTBI primer set and the Qiagen OneStep RT-PCR kit. Using fastp at Q25 and MiXCR, TCRdb reprocessed the public reads and kept productive beta chains. Rows are combined by CDR3 protein, so each entry shows the most common genes and DNA. The sample includes 690,000 or so distinct CDR3 sequences, with 18% observed a single time. 15% to 20% of the sample rests with the top ten. The sample was blood. These receptors originate from a woman in her 50s with Graves' hyperthyroidism that later progressed to Graves' ophthalmopathy.

This rearrangement joins TRBV5-1 to TRBJ2-2, with 8 bases aligning to TRBD1. Germline trimming cut 5 bases from V and 2 bases from J; bases unmatched to any gene: 8. CDR1 is SGHRS, CDR2 YFSETQ, per germline. The CDR3 is 16 amino acids. This CDR3 is CASRAVQGANTGELFF. CDR3 DNA: TGCGCCAGCAGGGCCGTGCAGGGGGCTAACACCGGGGAGCTGTTTTTT.

The genes are TRBV4-2 and TRBJ2-7, with no clear D. Trimming removed 2 bases from V and 2 bases from J, with 4 bases in between. The CDR3 consists of 12 residues. CDR1 is LGHNA and CDR2 is YNFKEQ in the germline V gene. The CDR3 region has the DNA TGTGCCAGCAGCCAACCAGCCTACGAGCAGTACTTC. Amino acids: CASSQPAYEQYF.

This clonotype was recorded at least ten times. The genes are TRBV30 and TRBJ2-3; either TRBD1 or TRBD2 may fit D (6 bases each). CDR3 length: 14 amino acids. Germline V gene data show CDR1 as GTSNPN and CDR2 as SVGIG (reference sequence). V shed 2 bases and J shed 3 bases, with 12 bases lying between them. The CDR3 here is CAWSRGASTDTQYF. CDR3 sequence (DNA): TGTGCCTGGAGTAGGGGGGCATCGACAGATACGCAGTATTTT.

This clonotype has only a few counts. V gene TRBV20-1 combines with J gene TRBJ2-1; TRBD1 aligns across 7 bases. After removal of 3 bases from V and 5 bases from J, the junction contained 7 bases not matched to a gene. The CDR3 runs to 14 residues. Germline CDR1 DFQATT, CDR2 SNEGSKA (reference sequence). The CDR3 nucleotides are TGCAGTGCTAGCCGGACAGGAGCCAACAATGAGCAGTTCTTC. Residues: CSASRTGANNEQFF.

The sample holds many counts of this clonotype. The chain combines TRBV6-2 or TRBV6-3 with TRBJ1-1; the D gene is possibly TRBD1 (6 bases). CDR1 MNHEY and CDR2 SVGEGT come from the germline V gene. Between the trimmed V and J ends, which lost 3 bases and 4 bases, there was a span of 18 bases. CDR3 size: 16 residues. As DNA, the CDR3 is TGTGCCAGCAGTTATTCGCCAGGGGTTGTTGGCACTGAAGCTTTCTTT. Translating it yields CASSYSPGVVGTEAFF.

The rearrangement links TRBV10-1 to TRBJ2-3; TRBD1 aligns across 7 bases. Germline V gene sequence: CDR1 WNHNN, CDR2 SYGVQD (reference sequence). Germline trimming cut 3 bases from V and 2 bases from J; bases unmatched to any gene: 5. The CDR3 has 15 amino acids. The CDR3 sequence: CASSDGQEVTDTQYF. For the CDR3, the DNA is TGCGCCAGCAGTGACGGACAGGAGGTCACAGATACGCAGTATTTT.

This clonotype came up a few times. J is TRBJ2-5 and V is TRBV4-1; tentatively, D is TRBD1 or TRBD2 (5 bases each). V was pared by 1 base and J by 4 bases, with 10 bases between. The CDR3 runs 14 residues. Germline V lookup: CDR1 MGHRA, CDR2 YSYEKL. The CDR3 bases are TGCGCCAGCAGCCAAGGCTGGGGGTCAGAGACCCAGTACTTC. It codes for CASSQGWGSETQYF.

This clonotype was observed at least ten times. This chain uses TRBV12-3 or TRBV12-4 with TRBJ2-5; 8 positions match TRBD2. The V gene end was trimmed by 3 bases and the J gene end by 5 bases; junction bases not matched to a gene: 8. CDR3 size: 15 residues. The CDR3, as DNA: TGTGCCAGCAGTTTTGTACGGGAGGGTCGGGAGACCCAGTACTTC. The encoded protein is CASSFVREGRETQYF.

Worth noting for this clonotype: A much more abundant neighbour one base away suggests this may be a read error. This chain joins TRBV20-1 and TRBJ2-3; D perhaps matches TRBD2 (6 bases). The V gene's germline CDR1 is DFQATT and CDR2 SNEGSKA (reference sequence). There are 15 residues in the CDR3. The V gene lost 3 bases and the J gene lost 3 bases, with 16 bases spanning the gap. CDR3 sequence reads: CSASLRGYFTDTQYF. CDR3 in DNA: TGCAGTGCTAGCCTCCGGGGGTATTTTACAGATACGCAGTATTTT.

The chain combines TRBV10-3 with TRBJ2-5, with 7 bases aligning to TRBD1. The length of the CDR3 is 15 residues. Germline V gives CDR1 ENHRY, CDR2 SYGVKD. Germline trimming cut 6 bases from V and 1 base from J; bases unmatched to any gene: 8. CDR3 sequence reads: CAIRGTAASQETQYF. In DNA, the CDR3 is TGTGCCATCAGAGGGACAGCTGCCTCCCAAGAGACCCAGTACTTC.

This clonotype is a singleton in its sample. Possible read error: a much larger clone is one base away. V and J are TRBV11-2 and TRBJ2-3; D gene unclear. With 6 bases removed from V and 7 bases from J, the gap between germline ends came to 29 bases. Germline V gives CDR1 SGHAT, CDR2 FQNNGV. The CDR3 has 18 residues. CDR3 amino acids: CASRSLGMGPRISNTQYF. The CDR3 DNA sequence: TGTGCCAGCAGAAGCTTAGGAATGGGCCCCAGGATCTCTAATACGCAGTATTTT. The full variable domain, with the rest looked up from reference TRBV11-2 and TRBJ2-3, is EAGVAQSPRYKIIEKRQSVAFWCNPISGHATLYWYQQILGQGPKLLIQFQNNGVVDDSQLPKDRFSAERLKGVDSTLKIQPAKLEDSAVYLCASRSLGMGPRISNTQYFGPGTRLTVL.

This chain links TRBV7-9 with TRBJ1-2, with D possibly matching TRBD1 (6 bases). Germline lookup yields CDR1 SEHNR and CDR2 FQNEAQ (reference sequence). This CDR3 region has 13 residues. V lost 5 bases and J lost 7, with 14 bases in between. CDR3 bases: TGTGCCAGCAGCCAGGCGACAGGAGGTGGCTACACCTTC. This encodes CASSQATGGGYTF. The full variable domain, its missing parts supplied by reference TRBV7-9 and TRBJ1-2, is DTGVSQNPRHKITKRGQNVTFRCDPISEHNRLYWYRQTLGQGPEFLTYFQNEAQLEKSRLLSDRFSAERPKGSFSTLEIQRTEQGDSAMYLCASSQATGGGYTFGSGTRLTVV.

This chain connects TRBV5-5 to TRBJ1-1; 10 bases map to TRBD1. Germline V gene sequence: CDR1 SGHKS, CDR2 YYEKEE (reference sequence). The CDR3 extends over 15 amino acids. J lost 3 bases, V lost 3 bases, and 5 bases had no gene match. As DNA, the CDR3 is TGTGCCAGCAGCTCCGGACAGGGGGGTTACACTGAAGCTTTCTTT. This translates into CASSSGQGGYTEAFF.

This clonotype appeared many times. The J gene is TRBJ1-1, the V gene TRBV11-2; possible D gene TRBD1, 6 bases. This CDR3 has 14 amino acids. The germline V gene has CDR1 SGHAT and CDR2 FQNNGV. Trimming shortened V by 3 bases and J by 7 bases, and 15 bases separated the two germline ends. In nucleotides, the CDR3 is TGTGCCAGCAGCTTTGGACAGACGATGAATGAAGCTTTCTTT. Protein sequence: CASSFGQTMNEAFF.

To note about this clonotype: A read error may account for a junction end that differs from germline. CDR3 nucleotides: TGTGCCAGCAGTGGAACAGGGGAACGGAACTCTGGGGCCATCGTCCTGACTTTC. Translating gives CASSGTGERNSGAIVLTF. The V and J genes are TRBV12-3 or TRBV12-4 and TRBJ2-6, with 7 bases aligning to TRBD1. This CDR3 spans 18 amino acids.

This clonotype was seen a handful of times. This sequence joins TRBV15 and TRBJ1-5, with TRBD1 identical over 8 bases. The CDR3 has 15 amino acids. Germline values: CDR1 LNHNV, CDR2 YYDKDF (reference sequence). V gave up 4 bases and J gave up 7 bases; unmatched junction bases: 9. CDR3 loop: CATSIRQGKLQPQHF. The CDR3 DNA is TGTGCCACCAGCATACGACAGGGGAAGTTACAGCCCCAGCATTTT.

The rearrangement joins TRBV27 to TRBJ2-3, with D possibly matching TRBD2 (6 bases). The V and J ends lost 5 bases and 4 bases respectively, with 22 bases between them. This CDR3 comprises 17 residues. The germline CDR1 and CDR2 sequences are MNHEY and SMNVEV (reference sequence). The CDR3, as DNA: TGTGCCAGCAGTCCCCGAGAGGTCCTAGCGTGGGCAGATACGCAGTATTTT. Translating it yields CASSPREVLAWADTQYF.

The genes are TRBV11-2 and TRBJ1-4; the D gene is possibly TRBD1 (5 bases). The V and J ends lost 3 bases and 0 bases respectively, with 11 bases between them. The CDR3 has 16 residues. Germline CDR1 is SGHAT and CDR2 is FQNNGV. DNA of the CDR3: TGTGCCAGCAGCTTTACAGGAACACCAACTAATGAAAAACTGTTTTTT. Its translation: CASSFTGTPTNEKLFF.

This clonotype was found a few times. The rearrangement links TRBV19 to TRBJ1-5; 7 bases fit TRBD1. V was clipped by 7 bases and J by 0 bases; unmatched bases: 9. Germline V gene lookup returns CDR1 LNHDA and CDR2 SQIVND (reference sequence). This CDR3 is built from 16 residues. CDR3 protein: CASTNTNRGSNQPQHF. The CDR3 coding sequence is TGTGCCAGTACTAACACGAACAGGGGTAGCAATCAGCCCCAGCATTTT.

Points on this clonotype: Given a much more abundant clone one base away, this may be a read error. The CDR3 nucleotides read TGTGCCGGCACCCGAGGGACAGCGAACACTGAAGCTTTCTTT. Residues: CAGTRGTANTEAFF. This rearrangement joins TRBV9 to TRBJ1-1; 7 nucleotides align to TRBD1. The CDR3 sequence is 14 residues long. J lost 1 base, V lost 10 bases, and 10 bases had no gene match. The germline V gene encodes CDR1 SGDLS and CDR2 YYNGEE. The entire variable domain, with the rest obtained from reference TRBV9 and TRBJ1-1, is as follows: DSGVTQTPKHLITATGQRVTLRCSPRSGDLSVYWYQQSLDQGLQFLIQYYNGEERAKGNILERFSAQQFPDLHSELNLSSLELGDSALYFCAGTRGTANTEAFFGQGTRLTVV.

The rearrangement uses TRBV15 and TRBJ1-4; 11 positions agree with TRBD1. The CDR3 has 16 residues. The J segment lost 8 bases and the V segment lost 3 bases, leaving 8 bases of the junction unmatched. The germline gives CDR1 LNHNV, CDR2 YYDKDF (reference sequence). CDR3 bases: TGTGCCACCAGCAGGAGTCGGGACAGGGGGGGCGAAAAACTGTTTTTT. Its translation is CATSRSRDRGGEKLFF.

Many counts were recorded for this clonotype. The rearrangement links TRBV3-1 to TRBJ1-5, with D unclear. The germline CDR1 and CDR2 sequences are LGHDT and YNNKEL (reference sequence). Trimming shortened V by 1 base and J by 5 bases, and 9 bases separated the two germline ends. The CDR3 has 14 amino acids. The CDR3, as DNA: TGTGCCAGCAGCCAAGGAAACATCGATCAGCCCCAGCATTTT. Its protein product is CASSQGNIDQPQHF.

This clonotype was seen a handful of times. The chain uses TRBV5-1 and TRBJ2-5; D unresolved. This CDR3 region has 13 residues. CDR1 and CDR2 from the germline V gene are SGHRS and YFSETQ. The V and J ends lost 5 bases and 1 base respectively, with 9 bases between them. In nucleotides, the CDR3 is TGCGCCAGCAGGCAGGACGGCCAAGAGACCCAGTACTTC. It specifies CASRQDGQETQYF.

This clonotype was counted many times. This chain uses TRBV20-1 with TRBJ2-4, with D tentatively TRBD1 (5 bases). Trimming took off 6 bases at V and 3 bases at J, with 27 bases between the two ends. There are 18 residues in the CDR3. Germline V CDR1 and CDR2: DFQATT, SNEGSKA (reference sequence). Written as DNA, the CDR3 is TGCAGTGCCGCCCTTGGACAAACCGCAACGTTAGGCAAAAACATTCAGTACTTC. Amino acids: CSAALGQTATLGKNIQYF.

The table lists this clonotype with many counts. This chain connects TRBV9 to TRBJ2-5; D possibly corresponds to TRBD2 (5 bases). CDR1 is SGDLS, CDR2 YYNGEE, per germline. Trimming removed 4 bases at V and 5 bases at J, with 12 bases between. This CDR3 contains 13 residues. In nucleotides, the CDR3 is TGTGCCAGCAGCTCCTGGACTGGGGAGACCCAGTACTTC. As protein: CASSSWTGETQYF. The whole variable domain, remainder taken from reference TRBV9 and TRBJ2-5, is DSGVTQTPKHLITATGQRVTLRCSPRSGDLSVYWYQQSLDQGLQFLIQYYNGEERAKGNILERFSAQQFPDLHSELNLSSLELGDSALYFCASSSWTGETQYFGPGTRLLVL.

In this sample, this clonotype turned up a few times. The chain employs TRBV29-1 and TRBJ1-1, with D unclear. The CDR3 spans 12 residues. Germline CDR1 reads SQVTM; CDR2 reads ANQGSEA. The V end was cut by 7 bases, the J end by 4 bases, with 13 bases between. The chain's CDR3 is CSAGFWGTEAFF. The CDR3 DNA is TGCAGCGCCGGGTTTTGGGGCACTGAAGCTTTCTTT.

The sample holds a few counts of this clonotype. The J gene is TRBJ2-1, the V gene TRBV7-8; D gene unclear. The CDR3 sequence is 13 residues long. Germline V gene data show CDR1 as SGHVS and CDR2 as FQNEAQ. V lost 0 bases and J 5 bases, leaving 5 bases between the germline ends. CDR3 sequence (DNA): TGTGCCAGCAGCTTAGCCGTGCACAATGAGCAGTTCTTC. Protein product: CASSLAVHNEQFF.

This clonotype was recorded a few times. The gene calls are TRBV14 and TRBJ2-2; TRBD1 matches 8 bases. The junction had 7 bases not matched to a gene; V was cut back by 4 bases and J by 3 bases. The CDR3 length is 16 residues. Per the germline V gene, CDR1 is SGHDN and CDR2 is FVKESK. The CDR3: CASSLRTGRDTGELFF. CDR3 DNA sequence: TGTGCCAGCAGCCTCCGGACAGGGAGAGACACCGGGGAGCTGTTTTTT.

This clonotype occurred a few times. The V call is TRBV13, the J call TRBJ2-3, with 9 bases fitting TRBD2. This CDR3 contains 17 residues. J gave up 2 bases and V 1 base, and 7 bases lay outside the gene matches. The germline CDR1 and CDR2 sequences are PRHDT and FYEKMQ (reference sequence). This CDR3 is CASSLVLRGGPTDTQYF. CDR3 DNA sequence: TGTGCCAGCAGCTTAGTGCTGCGGGGGGGCCCCACAGATACGCAGTATTTT. Drawing the rest from reference TRBV13 and TRBJ2-3, the complete variable domain is AAGVIQSPRHLIKEKRETATLKCYPIPRHDTVYWYQQGPGQDPQFLISFYEKMQSDKGSIPDRFSAQQFSDYHSELNMSSLELGDSALYFCASSLVLRGGPTDTQYFGPGTRLTVL.

The genes are TRBV20-1 and TRBJ1-1; TRBD1 might be the D (6 bases). Germline V gives CDR1 DFQATT, CDR2 SNEGSKA (reference sequence). The CDR3 totals 13 residues. The ends were cut back, 5 bases at V and 4 bases at J, with 14 bases in the middle. CDR3 sequence reads: CSAQSGGGTEAFF. The CDR3, as DNA: TGCAGTGCTCAGAGCGGGGGCGGCACTGAAGCTTTCTTT.

This clonotype was detected only a few times. This chain uses TRBV6-5 with TRBJ2-2; 7 bases match TRBD2. In germline, CDR1 is MNHEY, CDR2 SVGAGI. V dropped 2 bases and J dropped 0; count of bases not matched to a gene: 3. The CDR3 sequence is 16 residues long. The CDR3 reads CASSYTAGTNTGELFF. DNA of the CDR3: TGTGCCAGCAGTTACACAGCGGGGACGAACACCGGGGAGCTGTTTTTT.